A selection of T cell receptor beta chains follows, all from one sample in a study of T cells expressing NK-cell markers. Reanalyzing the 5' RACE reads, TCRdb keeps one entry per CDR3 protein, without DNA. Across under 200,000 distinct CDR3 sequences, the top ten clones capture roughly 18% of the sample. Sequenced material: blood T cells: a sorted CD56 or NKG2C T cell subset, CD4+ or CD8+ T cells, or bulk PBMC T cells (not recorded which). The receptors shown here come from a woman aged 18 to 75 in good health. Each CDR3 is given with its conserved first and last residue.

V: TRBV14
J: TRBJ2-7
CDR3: CASSPGQGGTYEQYF

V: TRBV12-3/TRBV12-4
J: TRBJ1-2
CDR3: CASTTGLGYTF

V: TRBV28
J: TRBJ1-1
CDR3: CASSFTGQVNTEAFF

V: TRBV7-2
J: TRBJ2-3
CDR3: CASSFAVQIDTQYF

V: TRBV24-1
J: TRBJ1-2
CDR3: CATSGEKDRAKSGYTF

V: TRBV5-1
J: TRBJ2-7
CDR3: CASSLQSEAYEQYF

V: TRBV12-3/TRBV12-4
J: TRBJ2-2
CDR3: CASSPGVSTGELFF

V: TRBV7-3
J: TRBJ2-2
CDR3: CASSPDRSGELFF

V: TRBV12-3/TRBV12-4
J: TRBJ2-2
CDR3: CASSFTRSELFF

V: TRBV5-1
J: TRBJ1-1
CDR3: CASKVREGAEAFF

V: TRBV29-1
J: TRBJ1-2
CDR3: CSVILQGAYGYTF

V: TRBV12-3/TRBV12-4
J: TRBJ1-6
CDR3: CASRRGQGSSPLHF

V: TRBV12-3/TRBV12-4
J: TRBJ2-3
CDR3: CASSIAGGTPRTDTQYF

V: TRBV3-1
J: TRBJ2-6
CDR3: CASSRGRGSSGANVLTF

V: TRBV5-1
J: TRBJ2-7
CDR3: CASTFGGESAYEQYF

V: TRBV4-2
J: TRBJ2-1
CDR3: CASSQDAPGTTNNEQFF

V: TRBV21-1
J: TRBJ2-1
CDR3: CASSKKRGGFDEQFF

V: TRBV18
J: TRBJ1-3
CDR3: CASSPPNTGNTIYF

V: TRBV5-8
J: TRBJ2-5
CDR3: CASSFGPAETQYF